One sample yielded the 8 T cell receptor beta chains listed below, sequenced in a study of identifying expanded T cells in peripheral blood. The repertoire was sequenced with immunoSEQ multiplex PCR; TCRdb's copy has only in-frame clones and lacks some. This table has tens of thousands of clones, approximately 87% appearing once. Material for sequencing was blood. These receptors all stem from a person between 18 and 75 years old in good health.

This clone was counted between two and nine times. The CDR3: CASSVEAGTVTDTQYF. The DNA for the CDR3 is TGTGCCAGCAGCGTAGAGGCAGGTACCGTTACAGATACGCAGTATTTT. The chain carries TRBV9 and TRBJ2-3; unclear D gene. The ends were cut back, 0 bases at V and 3 bases at J, with 14 bases in the middle. Germline loops: CDR1 SGDLS, CDR2 YYNGEE. CDR3 length: 16 amino acids.

V gene TRBV4-1 combines with J gene TRBJ2-5, with no clear D. Germline CDR1 is MGHRA and CDR2 is YSYEKL. The length of the CDR3 is 12 residues. V was shortened by 2 bases and J by 2 bases, with 3 bases between the two germline ends. For the CDR3, the DNA is TGCGCCAGCAGCCAATCACAAGAGACCCAGTACTTC. It codes for CASSQSQETQYF.

This chain connects TRBV6-7 to TRBJ1-2; tentative D call: TRBD1 (6 bases). TRBV6-7 is classed as an ORF, of uncertain function. Trimming took 2 bases from V and 4 from J, leaving 20 bases between them. This CDR3 has 17 residues. CDR3 protein: CASSYRISGVGGYGYTF. The DNA of the CDR3 is TGTGCCAGCAGTTACCGGATTTCAGGGGTCGGAGGCTATGGCTACACCTTC.

The chain recombines TRBV5-6 with TRBJ2-1, with D perhaps being TRBD1 or TRBD2 (5 bases each). The CDR3 is made up of 11 amino acids. V lost 4 bases and J lost 10, with 9 bases in between. The germline V gene encodes CDR1 SGHDT and CDR2 YYEEEE. CDR3 sequence (DNA): TGTGCCAGCAGCCCCGGGACCGAGCAGTTCTTC. Translated: CASSPGTEQFF.

CDR3: CASSPGQGAMTDTQYF. The CDR3, as DNA: TGCGCCAGCAGCCCCGGACAGGGGGCTATGACAGATACGCAGTATTTT. The rearrangement links TRBV5-1 to TRBJ2-3, with 11 bases lining up with TRBD1. V was pared by 4 bases and J by 3 bases, with 7 bases of the junction left unmatched. This CDR3 contains 16 residues. The germline gives CDR1 SGHRS, CDR2 YFSETQ.

The rearrangement uses TRBV10-1 and TRBJ2-3, with TRBD1 identical over 9 bases. With V trimmed by 2 bases and J by 2 bases, 8 bases remained unmatched. In germline, CDR1 is WNHNN, CDR2 SYGVQD (reference sequence). The CDR3 sequence is 17 residues long. The chain's CDR3 is CASSEPPGQGITDTQYF. The CDR3 DNA reads as TGCGCCAGCAGTGAGCCCCCGGGACAGGGCATCACAGATACGCAGTATTTT.

V usage is TRBV2 and J usage is TRBJ1-2; 10 bases align to TRBD1. The CDR3 is 14 amino acids. CDR1 is SNHLY and CDR2 is FYNNEI in the germline V gene. V trimming: 5 bases; J trimming: 6 bases; junction bases outside the gene matches: 6. CDR3 coding DNA: TGTGCCAGCAGTCCGGGACAGGGGAGCGATGGCTACACCTTC. Protein sequence: CASSPGQGSDGYTF.

V usage is TRBV27 and J usage is TRBJ2-7; 8 bases fit TRBD2. Per germline, CDR1 MNHEY and CDR2 SMNVEV (reference sequence). CDR3 length: 16 residues. V trimming: 1 base; J trimming: 0 bases; junction bases outside the gene matches: 5. The CDR3 coding sequence is TGTGCCAGCAGTTTATTTCCTAGCGGGTTCTCCTACGAGCAGTACTTC. Its protein is CASSLFPSGFSYEQYF.